The present TCR beta chain was sequenced within a study of cytomegalovirus exposure and HLA in healthy donors. Study-level findings and limits: An assumption of roughly uniform sequencing depth across donors underlay the presence/absence analyses. Relative to equally common others, HLA-associated TCR beta chains showed greater clonal expansion in a later analysis.

Both 60 Vbeta primers and 13 Jbeta primers went into the PCR. Clones were read by immunoSEQ multiplex PCR, and TCRdb kept only the in-frame ones, dropping some. The sample carries under 150,000 clones, around three quarters recorded once. A word on this clone: Its matching antigen is unknown.

V lost 2 bases and J lost 1; bases outside the gene matches: 3. Germline V gene lookup returns CDR1 SGHNT and CDR2 YYREEE (reference sequence). The CDR3 sequence is 15 residues long. This TCR was recovered from a man in his forties in good health and CMV-seropositive. The chain is built from TRBV5-4 and TRBJ2-1; 7 bases are a match to TRBD1. Specimen: PBMCs. Here the CDR3 reads CASSFSTGSYNEQFF. CDR3 bases: TGTGCCAGCAGCTTTTCGACAGGGTCCTACAATGAGCAGTTCTTC. Based on the CDR3 plus reference TRBV5-4 and TRBJ2-1, the full variable domain is ETGVTQSPTHLIKTRGQQVTLRCSSQSGHNTVSWYQQALGQGPQFIFQYYREEENGRGNFPPRFSGLQFPNYSSELNVNALELDDSALYLCASSFSTGSYNEQFFGPGTRLTVL.